This record concerns one T cell receptor (beta chain) sequence. Antigen: not known. These data come from a study of CD8 T cells in ankylosing spondylitis. In TCRdb, the 5' RACE reads were re-called with MiXCR into one record per CDR3 protein. The sample gives roughly 440,000 distinct CDR3 sequences, roughly 18% of which show up once; just over 1% is in the top ten. The ends were cut back, 0 bases at V and 8 bases at J, with 16 bases in the middle. The CDR3 runs 15 residues. Per germline, CDR1 LNHNV and CDR2 YYDKDF (reference sequence). Notes on the study in general: Ankylosing spondylitis blood appeared to carry a characteristic TCR beta motif of roughly eight highly homologous variants.

The sequenced sample was blood, either unsorted or a sorted T cell fraction (not recorded which). This receptor was taken from a male donor with ankylosing spondylitis. V and J are TRBV15 and TRBJ1-2; D not resolved. Here the CDR3 reads CATSRDKSTSRGYTF. The DNA for the CDR3 is TGTGCCACCAGCAGAGATAAAAGCACCTCAAGGGGCTACACCTTC.